One and the same sample provided the 32 T cell receptor beta chains below, sequenced in a study of blood T cell repertoires in COVID-19. Using immunoSEQ multiplex PCR, the repertoire was profiled, and TCRdb retains in-frame clones only, with some absent. Altogether 200,000 to 250,000 clones are present, about nine tenths being singletons, with the ten largest covering roughly 2.7%. Sequenced input: PBMCs or T cells enriched from blood (not recorded which). These receptors all stem from a woman in her twenties or thirties who had recovered from COVID-19.

This chain links TRBV12-3 or TRBV12-4 with TRBJ2-1; TRBD2 might be the D (6 bases). V lost 3 bases and J 13 bases, leaving 16 bases between the germline ends. This CDR3 has 13 amino acids. CDR3 bases: TGTGCCAGCAGTTTTGGAGGGCCAGTAAGTCAGTTCTTC. This translates into CASSFGGPVSQFF.

As for this clone: This specimen includes other DNA sequences encoding the same CDR3. The rearrangement joins TRBV19 to TRBJ1-1; perhaps TRBD1 as D (6 bases). Germline loops: CDR1 LNHDA, CDR2 SQIVND (reference sequence). CDR3 length: 13 residues. With 1 base removed from V and 5 bases from J, the gap between germline ends came to 8 bases. The CDR3 bases are TGTGCCAGTAGTATAGCCAGGGGAACTGAAGCTTTCTTT. Its protein is CASSIARGTEAFF.

The rearrangement uses TRBV9 and TRBJ2-2; D not certain. The V end was cut by 0 bases, the J end by 2 bases, with 5 bases between. Germline assignment: CDR1 SGDLS and CDR2 YYNGEE. This CDR3 has 14 residues. DNA of the CDR3: TGTGCCAGCAGCGTAGGAGAAAACACCGGGGAGCTGTTTTTT. It translates to CASSVGENTGELFF.

In its sample, this clone was seen once. J is TRBJ2-3 and V is TRBV5-1; 10 nucleotides match TRBD1. Germline CDR1 is SGHRS and CDR2 is YFSETQ. There are 15 residues in the CDR3. Trimming removed 4 bases from V and 4 bases from J; junction bases left unmatched: 6. In nucleotides, the CDR3 is TGCGCCAGCAGCGAGGACAGGGGGAGCTCAGATACGCAGTATTTT. Translating it yields CASSEDRGSSDTQYF.

V gene TRBV18 combines with J gene TRBJ2-1; 8 positions agree with TRBD2. The germline V gene encodes CDR1 KGHSH and CDR2 LQKENI. The length of the CDR3 is 15 residues. V lost 0 bases and J lost 6; bases outside the gene matches: 4. In DNA form, the CDR3 reads TGTGCCAGCTCACCACCGTCGGGAGGGTTCAATGAGCAGTTCTTC. Its translation: CASSPPSGGFNEQFF.

The V gene is TRBV14, the J gene TRBJ1-3, with no clear D. Trimming shortened V by 4 bases and J by 2 bases, and 12 bases separated the two germline ends. This CDR3 has 15 residues. Germline-derived CDR1 and CDR2 are SGHDN and FVKESK. The CDR3 DNA sequence: TGTGCCAGCAGCCGCGTTAAGAGCGCTGGAAACACCATATATTTT. This encodes CASSRVKSAGNTIYF. Drawing the rest from reference TRBV14 and TRBJ1-3, the complete variable domain is EAGVTQFPSHSVIEKGQTVTLRCDPISGHDNLYWYRRVMGKEIKFLLHFVKESKQDESGMPNNRFLAERTGGTYSTLKVQPAELEDSGVYFCASSRVKSAGNTIYFGEGSWLTVV.

This chain connects TRBV4-2 to TRBJ1-3; D uncertain. Germline values: CDR1 LGHNA, CDR2 YNFKEQ. The V end lost 0 bases, the J end lost 0 bases, and 9 bases lay between the germline ends. CDR3 length: 16 amino acids. The CDR3 region has the DNA TGTGCCAGCAGCCAAGAACAGCCCCCCTCTGGAAACACCATATATTTT. As protein: CASSQEQPPSGNTIYF.

The V call is TRBV19, the J call TRBJ1-2, with a weak D call TRBD1 (6 bases). This CDR3 is 15 amino acids long. The V gene's germline CDR1 is LNHDA and CDR2 SQIVND (reference sequence). V shed 4 bases and J shed 8 bases, with 20 bases lying between them. The CDR3, as DNA: TGTGCCAGTAGTACCGGGAGGAGCAGGGGAGGCGGCTACACCTTC. Translating it yields CASSTGRSRGGGYTF.

This clone came up a few times. The chain joins TRBV7-9 to TRBJ1-2; 8 nucleotides agree with TRBD1. The germline gives CDR1 SEHNR, CDR2 FQNEAQ (reference sequence). This CDR3 has 13 amino acids. With V trimmed by 5 bases and J by 9 bases, 8 bases remained unmatched. The CDR3 DNA follows: TGTGCCAGCAGCCTACCAGGGGGCGCGAGCTACACCTTC. It translates to CASSLPGGASYTF. The full variable domain, with the rest looked up from reference TRBV7-9 and TRBJ1-2, is DTGVSQNPRHKITKRGQNVTFRCDPISEHNRLYWYRQTLGQGPEFLTYFQNEAQLEKSRLLSDRFSAERPKGSFSTLEIQRTEQGDSAMYLCASSLPGGASYTFGSGTRLTVV.

V usage is TRBV18 and J usage is TRBJ2-6, with 7 bases identical to TRBD1. Germline V gene sequence: CDR1 KGHSH, CDR2 LQKENI. The ends lost 1 base at V and 4 bases at J; junction bases unmatched: 7. This CDR3 comprises 17 residues. The chain's CDR3 is CASSPLFGTAGANVLTF. The CDR3 DNA reads as TGTGCCAGCTCACCACTATTTGGGACAGCAGGGGCCAACGTCCTGACTTTC.

This clone is medium-sized by share. The V and J genes are TRBV9 and TRBJ2-2, with D perhaps TRBD1 (6 bases). Germline CDR1 SGDLS, CDR2 YYNGEE. The V end was cut by 0 bases, the J end by 4 bases, with 13 bases between. The CDR3 is 16 residues long. For the CDR3, the DNA is TGTGCCAGCAGCGTAGTAGAGGGGGTCTCCACCGGGGAGCTGTTTTTT. The encoded protein is CASSVVEGVSTGELFF.

In its sample, this clone was seen a few times. The rearrangement uses TRBV5-1 and TRBJ2-7; 10 bases map to TRBD1. The germline V gene has CDR1 SGHRS and CDR2 YFSETQ. V lost 3 bases and J lost 0; bases outside the gene matches: 6. The CDR3 runs to 16 residues. CDR3 nucleotide sequence: TGCGCCAGCAGCTGGACAGGGGGTCTAAGCTCCTACGAGCAGTACTTC. It yields the protein CASSWTGGLSSYEQYF. The variable domain in full, with the rest retrieved from reference TRBV5-1 and TRBJ2-7, is KAGVTQTPRYLIKTRGQQVTLSCSPISGHRSVSWYQQTPGQGLQFLFEYFSETQRNKGNFPGRFSGRQFSNSRSEMNVSTLELGDSALYLCASSWTGGLSSYEQYFGPGTRLTVT.

This chain connects TRBV28 to TRBJ1-6; D remains unclear. The CDR3 spans 15 residues. Germline CDR1 and CDR2: MDHEN and SYDVKM. V shed 5 bases and J shed 7 bases, with 15 bases lying between them. The CDR3 DNA follows: TGTGCCAGCAGTCCCCCTCGGGGAGTCAATTCACCCCTCCACTTT. Amino acids: CASSPPRGVNSPLHF.

The sample holds a few counts of this clone. The V gene is TRBV7-2, the J gene TRBJ1-5; no reliable D call. V was shortened by 4 bases and J by 0 bases, with 4 bases between the two germline ends. The germline V gene encodes CDR1 SGHTA and CDR2 FQGNSA. This CDR3 comprises 13 residues. The CDR3 spells CASSSYSNQPQHF. For the CDR3, the DNA is TGTGCCAGCAGCTCCTATAGCAATCAGCCCCAGCATTTT.

The sample holds one count of this clone. The chain couples TRBV27 to TRBJ1-5; D possibly corresponds to TRBD1 (6 bases). Per germline, CDR1 MNHEY and CDR2 SMNVEV (reference sequence). Trimming took off 5 bases at V and 6 bases at J, with 20 bases between the two ends. The CDR3 has 16 amino acids. The chain's CDR3 is CASSRRAGAGGQPQHF. For the CDR3, the DNA is TGTGCCAGCAGTCGACGTGCAGGGGCAGGTGGTCAGCCCCAGCATTTT.

The chain has TRBV19 and TRBJ1-4; possibly TRBD1 for D (6 bases). Germline V gene sequence: CDR1 LNHDA, CDR2 SQIVND (reference sequence). The CDR3 consists of 16 residues. V gave up 4 bases and J gave up 0 bases, with 12 bases separating them. The CDR3 spells CASSKGQGPTNEKLFF. CDR3 nucleotide sequence: TGTGCCAGTAGTAAAGGGCAGGGGCCAACTAATGAAAAACTGTTTTTT.

This chain uses TRBV27 with TRBJ1-1; TRBD1 aligns across 9 bases. This CDR3 contains 14 residues. V gave up 6 bases and J gave up 9 bases; unmatched junction bases: 11. Germline CDR1 MNHEY, CDR2 SMNVEV (reference sequence). CDR3: CASSQSGTGRKAFF. CDR3 nucleotide sequence: TGTGCCAGCAGCCAGAGCGGGACAGGGCGGAAAGCTTTCTTT.

The chain uses TRBV7-3 and TRBJ2-5, with TRBD2 as a possible D gene (6 bases). The V gene's germline CDR1 is SGHTA and CDR2 FQGTGA. The CDR3 is made up of 14 amino acids. Trimming took off 5 bases at V and 2 bases at J, with 12 bases between the two ends. CDR3 in amino acids: CASSLGTPQETQYF. The CDR3 DNA is TGTGCCAGCAGCCTTGGGACTCCACAAGAGACCCAGTACTTC.

The gene calls are TRBV28 and TRBJ1-1; TRBD1 matches 7 bases. The trim removed 3 bases at V and 7 bases at J, leaving 14 bases unmatched. Germline loops: CDR1 MDHEN, CDR2 SYDVKM. The length of the CDR3 is 16 residues. The DNA of the CDR3 is TGTGCCAGCAGTTTCCCAACGACAGGGCCGATGATTGAAGCTTTCTTT. Protein: CASSFPTTGPMIEAFF.

The chain recombines TRBV18 with TRBJ1-2; 7 bases fit TRBD1. The CDR3 loop spans 14 amino acids. Losses at the gene ends were 3 bases for V and 3 bases for J; bases not matched to a gene: 4. The germline gives CDR1 KGHSH, CDR2 LQKENI. This CDR3 is CASSPGQAYYGYTF. DNA of the CDR3: TGTGCCAGCTCACCTGGACAGGCCTACTATGGCTACACCTTC.

V gene TRBV4-2 combines with J gene TRBJ1-2, with D hard to call. The V and J ends lost 1 base and 6 bases respectively, with 18 bases between them. This CDR3 is built from 16 residues. The germline V gene has CDR1 LGHNA and CDR2 YNFKEQ. The chain's CDR3 is CASSQVEGARMNGYTF. As DNA, the CDR3 is TGTGCCAGCAGCCAAGTCGAGGGAGCGAGGATGAATGGCTACACCTTC.

This chain's CDR3 is CASRILRDSNTEAFF. CDR3 bases: TGTGCCAGCAGGATCCTCAGGGATTCGAACACTGAAGCTTTCTTT. The chain carries TRBV6-5 and TRBJ1-1; tentatively, D is TRBD1 (5 bases). The CDR3 is made up of 15 amino acids. V lost 6 bases to trimming and J lost 1 base, with 15 bases between them. Germline CDR1 is MNHEY and CDR2 is SVGAGI.

The chain employs TRBV7-2 and TRBJ1-6; possible D gene TRBD1, 6 bases. V shed 3 bases and J shed 6 bases, with 9 bases lying between them. The germline gives CDR1 SGHTA, CDR2 FQGNSA. CDR3 size: 14 residues. The CDR3 bases are TGTGCCAGCAGCTTGGGGACATTTAATTCACCCCTCCACTTT. This gives the protein CASSLGTFNSPLHF.

V is TRBV2 and J is TRBJ2-5; D is perhaps TRBD2 (6 bases). V dropped 1 base and J dropped 2 bases, with 8 bases sitting between them. The CDR3 loop spans 14 amino acids. From germline, CDR1 is SNHLY and CDR2 FYNNEI. Here the CDR3 DNA reads TGTGCCAGCAGTGAAGTCCGGGGGCAAGAGACCCAGTACTTC. Translating gives CASSEVRGQETQYF.

This rearrangement joins TRBV4-1 to TRBJ2-3, with 8 bases matching TRBD2. The V and J ends lost 1 base and 2 bases, in that order; junction bases with no gene match: 11. This CDR3 is built from 18 residues. The germline CDR1 and CDR2 sequences are MGHRA and YSYEKL. The CDR3 bases are TGCGCCAGCAGCCAAGGAAAACTGGGACTAGGATCCACAGATACGCAGTATTTT. Protein sequence: CASSQGKLGLGSTDTQYF.

J is TRBJ1-4 and V is TRBV5-1; 7 nucleotides align to TRBD1. The length of the CDR3 is 16 residues. Losses at the gene ends were 0 bases for V and 5 bases for J; bases not matched to a gene: 7. Germline V gene lookup returns CDR1 SGHRS and CDR2 YFSETQ. This CDR3 is CASSLDTGQTNEKLFF. The CDR3 region has the DNA TGCGCCAGCAGCTTGGACACGGGACAGACGAATGAAAAACTGTTTTTT.

The rearrangement links TRBV7-2 to TRBJ2-2; the match to TRBD2 covers 8 bases. The CDR3 runs to 16 residues. Germline V gene lookup returns CDR1 SGHTA and CDR2 FQGNSA. With 3 bases clipped from V and 5 bases from J, the junction kept 8 bases outside the gene matches. CDR3 DNA sequence: TGTGCCAGCAGCTTGGGAAGCGGGGGAGTAACCGGGGAGCTGTTTTTT. This gives the protein CASSLGSGGVTGELFF.

The chain recombines TRBV7-2 with TRBJ1-2, with D unresolved. The CDR3 has 15 amino acids. Germline CDR1 and CDR2: SGHTA and FQGNSA. Trimming pared 0 bases from V and 4 bases from J, leaving 12 bases between. Here the CDR3 DNA reads TGTGCCAGCAGCTTAGCGACTGAGGGATTCTATGGCTACACCTTC. As protein: CASSLATEGFYGYTF.

The CDR3 is CASSSPGSADTQYF. The CDR3 nucleotides are TGTGCCAGTAGTAGTCCAGGGTCGGCAGATACGCAGTATTTT. The J gene is TRBJ2-3, the V gene TRBV19; a weak D match, TRBD1 (5 bases). V lost 4 bases and J lost 4, with 12 bases in between. CDR3 size: 14 residues. Germline V gene lookup returns CDR1 LNHDA and CDR2 SQIVND (reference sequence).

The chain carries TRBV6-5 and TRBJ2-1, with 7 positions matching TRBD2. The J segment lost 3 bases and the V segment lost 2 bases, leaving 4 bases of the junction unmatched. The CDR3 totals 15 residues. CDR1 MNHEY and CDR2 SVGAGI come from the germline V gene. DNA for the CDR3: TGTGCCAGCAGTTACGGGGCGGGGGACTACAATGAGCAGTTCTTC. It encodes CASSYGAGDYNEQFF.

V usage is TRBV19 and J usage is TRBJ2-2, with 15 nucleotides matching TRBD2. CDR1 is LNHDA, CDR2 SQIVND, per germline (reference sequence). The trim removed 3 bases at V and 4 bases at J, leaving 9 bases unmatched. The CDR3 has 19 amino acids. The CDR3 loop is CASSISGLAGGFPTGELFF. CDR3 DNA: TGTGCCAGTAGTATTTCCGGACTAGCGGGGGGGTTCCCCACCGGGGAGCTGTTTTTT.

This rearrangement joins TRBV7-9 to TRBJ1-1, with 7 bases fitting TRBD1. The CDR3 runs 13 residues. Per germline, CDR1 SEHNR and CDR2 FQNEAQ (reference sequence). The trim removed 5 bases at V and 11 bases at J, leaving 11 bases unmatched. CDR3 nucleotide sequence: TGTGCCAGCAGCCAGTGGGACAGTATTGGGGCTTTCTTT. Protein: CASSQWDSIGAFF.